This T cell receptor (beta chain) was captured in a study of OX40 agonist ivuxolimab in advanced cancers. On the study more broadly: Eligibility admitted prior anti-PD-1, anti-PD-L1 or anti-CTLA-4 therapy; around 41% had some. Study-wide findings and caveats: Among some nonresponders, normalized T-cell clonal expansion was also low. In the expanded peripheral T cells, antigen specificity was never determined. CD4+ and CD8+ T cells in blood underwent clonal expansion by week 6 at 0.1 to 3.0 mg/kg.

Comment on this clone: Its specificity is unknown.

V lost 4 bases and J 1 base, leaving 9 bases between the germline ends. CDR3 size: 13 residues. Germline V gene sequence: CDR1 GTSNPN, CDR2 SVGIG (reference sequence). Sequencing used immunoSEQ multiplex PCR; TCRdb keeps in-frame clones, though not all of them. The sample has roughly 83,000 clones, under 95% seen once. The J gene is TRBJ2-3, the V gene TRBV30; D uncertain. Sequencing used CD4+ or CD8+ T cells sorted from blood, obtained in a trial of the OX40 agonist ivuxolimab. The sequence was obtained from an adult with an advanced solid tumor such as melanoma, head and neck, liver or kidney cancer. The CDR3 is CAWTLGRTDTQYF. CDR3 nucleotide sequence: TGTGCCTGGACCCTAGGACGCACAGATACGCAGTATTTT.